This T cell receptor (beta chain) was sequenced for a study of CXCR3-negative and CXCR3-positive naive CD8 T cells (dated by TCRdb to the late 2010s). Notes on the research overall: In total, approximately 130 million TRB reads were obtained, corresponding to roughly 1.5 +/- 0.3 million reads per library. The diversity and physicochemical repertoire analyses included some 11 donors pooled from two independent experiments. For the TRBV-TRBJ cluster analysis, the naive subsets came from roughly 5 donors, while the memory cells came from 3 donors.

Results the study describes overall, beyond this receptor: TRB CDR3s from CXCR3-positive naive cells showed higher hydrophobicity (lower Kidera factor 4), lower energy, and higher strength and volume indices than CXCR3-negative naive cells. Similar TRBV-TRBJ usage was shown by naive CXCR3-negative and CXCR3-positive cells from the same donor, whereas distinct patterns were shown by memory cells. Freshly isolated PBMCs were used for most assays because CXCR3 expression partially decreased after cryopreservation. Because surface CD5, which has been linked to self-reactivity in mice, was comparable between naive subsets, TCR interaction strength was also inferred from TRB CDR3 physicochemical properties. Both naive subsets had comparably high repertoire diversity, while memory CD8+ T cells had much lower repertoire diversity.

Taken from cysteine to phenylalanine, the CDR3 has 17 residues. Nucleotide data are not available. Via the germline V gene (reference sequence), CDR1 is MNHEY and CDR2 SMNVEV. With regard to this clonotype: Which antigen it targets is not known.

For every CD8+ T cell subset, around 300,000 cells were flow-sorted straight into RLT lysis buffer, and each subset was sorted in triplicate. To keep memory contaminants out, a stringent definition of naive CD8+ T cells was applied: CD45RO-CCR7+CD27+CD95-. Using standard density gradient centrifugation, peripheral blood mononuclear cells were isolated from buffy coats. A FACSAria III was used to flow-sort naive CD8+ T cells into CXCR3-negative and CXCR3-positive populations. Total RNA was extracted from sorted cells using an RNeasy Mini Kit. Instrument on record: NextSeq 550. The Human TCR Profiling Kit (MiLaboratory) was used to make UMI-labeled 5' RACE TRB cDNA libraries. cDNA synthesis used the entire amount of extracted RNA, and PCR amplification then used the entire amount of cDNA produced. Libraries were prepared in parallel using an identical number of PCR cycles. Regarding the original processing steps: About 53,000 +/- 9,400 unique UMI-labeled TRB cDNA molecules per library were extracted with MIGEC and MiXCR, with at least two reads per UMI required. An average of around 40,000 +/- 10,000 functional in-frame TRB CDR3 nucleotide clonotypes without stop codons was found per library. After each sample was downsampled to 5000 UMI-labeled TRB molecules, VDJtools was used to calculate diversity metrics such as normalized Shannon-Wiener and Chao1. VDJtools computed clonotype-size-weighted physicochemical properties of the central five CDR3 residues: interaction energy, strength, volume and Kidera factor 4. TCRdb reprocessed the reads, so every CDR3 protein sequence counts as one entry and DNA is not shown. The authors' filters were not applied to this entry. The table of this sample itemizes some 130,000 distinct CDR3 sequences. The ten largest make up 0.41% of the sample.

The source is a human donor in good health. Some clones in this sample may be carry-over from other donors' samples. The chain is encoded by TRBV27 joined to TRBJ2-2; the D gene TCRdb calls, TRBD2, cannot be checked with no DNA. Sequenced material: naive CXCR3+ CD8+ T cells from blood. The sample's cell subset or site, from its label and the paper: CD45RO-CCR7+CD27+CD95- naive CD8+ T cells expressing CXCR3 (TNR3+). The CDR3 protein sequence reads: CASGTGTSGGNTGELFF.